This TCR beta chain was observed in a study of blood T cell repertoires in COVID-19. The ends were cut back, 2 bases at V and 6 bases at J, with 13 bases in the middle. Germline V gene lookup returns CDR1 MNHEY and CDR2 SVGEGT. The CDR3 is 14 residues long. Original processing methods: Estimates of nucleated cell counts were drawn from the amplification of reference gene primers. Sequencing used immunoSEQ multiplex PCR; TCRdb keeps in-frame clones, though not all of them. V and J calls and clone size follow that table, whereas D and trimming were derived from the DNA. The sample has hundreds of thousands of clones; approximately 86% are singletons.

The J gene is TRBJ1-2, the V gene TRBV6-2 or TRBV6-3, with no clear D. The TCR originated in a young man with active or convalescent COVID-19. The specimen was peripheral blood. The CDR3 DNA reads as TGTGCCAGCAGTTACATTCGGGAATTCCATGGCTACACCTTC. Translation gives CASSYIREFHGYTF.